This T cell receptor beta chain was identified during a study of Graves' ophthalmopathy and Graves' hyperthyroidism. Broader study findings: The model reached roughly 71% sensitivity and about 73% specificity for predicting ophthalmopathy progression.

Moderately to severely active ophthalmopathy under 3 months, CAS at least 3, NOSPECS at least 4. What supplied the PBMCs was roughly 10 ml of fresh peripheral blood. This clonotype turned up a few times. Its antigen is not known. Amplification of TCR beta CDR3 regions used RNA transcripts. The library came from an HTBI-primed first-round RT-PCR and a second-round multiplex PCR. TCRdb redid the calling of the multiplex PCR reads with MiXCR, one entry per CDR3 protein. The sample has about 500,000 distinct CDR3 sequences; approximately 15% are singletons. The sequencing sample was made of blood. This clonotype was sampled from a woman in her twenties or thirties with Graves' ophthalmopathy.

The CDR3 region is CASSRGGVVLETQYF. CDR3 nucleotides: TGCGCCAGCAGCCGGGGGGGGGTGGTCTTAGAGACCCAGTACTTC. This chain uses TRBV4-1 with TRBJ2-5; TRBD2 matches at 7 bases. Germline V CDR1 and CDR2: MGHRA, YSYEKL. This CDR3 spans 15 amino acids. The J segment lost 4 bases and the V segment lost 4 bases, leaving 9 bases of the junction unmatched.